The 5 T cell receptor beta chains listed next were all sequenced from one sample in a study of cytomegalovirus exposure and HLA in healthy donors. PCR used 60 Vbeta primers and 13 Jbeta primers. Clones were sequenced by immunoSEQ multiplex PCR, and TCRdb holds only the in-frame ones, with some missing. The sample has around 150,000 clones; 80% to 85% are singletons. Material: PBMCs. The source is a woman aged 18-29 years in good health and CMV-seronegative.

This clone was recorded once. CDR3 coding DNA: TGTGCCTGGAGTGTAGATCGCGGCGGGGAGCTGTTTTTT. This codes for CAWSVDRGGELFF. The genes are TRBV30 and TRBJ2-2, with D uncertain. The V gene's germline CDR1 is GTSNPN and CDR2 SVGIG (reference sequence). The V gene lost 0 bases and the J gene lost 7 bases, with 9 bases spanning the gap. CDR3 length: 13 amino acids.

The chain recombines TRBV9 with TRBJ2-7, with no clear D. The CDR3 covers 14 residues. Germline CDR1 SGDLS, CDR2 YYNGEE. Trimming left V 0 bases short and J 3 bases short, with 10 bases between. DNA for the CDR3: TGTGCCAGCAGCGTAGCCGGAGCCCTCTACGAGCAGTACTTC. Protein product: CASSVAGALYEQYF. Drawing the rest from reference TRBV9 and TRBJ2-7, the complete variable domain is DSGVTQTPKHLITATGQRVTLRCSPRSGDLSVYWYQQSLDQGLQFLIQYYNGEERAKGNILERFSAQQFPDLHSELNLSSLELGDSALYFCASSVAGALYEQYFGPGTRLTVT.

This chain connects TRBV6-5 to TRBJ2-3; 7 bases align to TRBD2. The CDR3 contains 16 residues. V lost 0 bases and J lost 8; bases outside the gene matches: 11. Germline V CDR1 and CDR2: MNHEY, SVGAGI. The chain's CDR3 is CASSYSSSGRVGTQYF. CDR3 bases: TGTGCCAGCAGTTACTCGAGTAGCGGGCGGGTCGGTACGCAGTATTTT.

The genes are TRBV7-7 and TRBJ2-2; 10 bases map to TRBD2. V shed 7 bases, J shed 3 bases, and the junction held 2 bases outside the gene matches. CDR1 is SSHAT, CDR2 FNYEAQ, per germline (reference sequence). The CDR3 runs to 14 residues. The CDR3 nucleotides read TGTGCCAGCAAGAGCGGGGGGGACACCGGGGAGCTGTTTTTT. Amino acids: CASKSGGDTGELFF.

The chain links TRBV18 to TRBJ2-7, with 9 nucleotides matching TRBD1. Germline assignment: CDR1 KGHSH and CDR2 LQKENI. This CDR3 has 15 residues. V was pared by 6 bases and J by 0 bases, with 6 bases of the junction left unmatched. The CDR3 DNA sequence: TGTGCCAGCTCCGTGGGACAGGGTGGCTCCTACGAGCAGTACTTC. Protein: CASSVGQGGSYEQYF.